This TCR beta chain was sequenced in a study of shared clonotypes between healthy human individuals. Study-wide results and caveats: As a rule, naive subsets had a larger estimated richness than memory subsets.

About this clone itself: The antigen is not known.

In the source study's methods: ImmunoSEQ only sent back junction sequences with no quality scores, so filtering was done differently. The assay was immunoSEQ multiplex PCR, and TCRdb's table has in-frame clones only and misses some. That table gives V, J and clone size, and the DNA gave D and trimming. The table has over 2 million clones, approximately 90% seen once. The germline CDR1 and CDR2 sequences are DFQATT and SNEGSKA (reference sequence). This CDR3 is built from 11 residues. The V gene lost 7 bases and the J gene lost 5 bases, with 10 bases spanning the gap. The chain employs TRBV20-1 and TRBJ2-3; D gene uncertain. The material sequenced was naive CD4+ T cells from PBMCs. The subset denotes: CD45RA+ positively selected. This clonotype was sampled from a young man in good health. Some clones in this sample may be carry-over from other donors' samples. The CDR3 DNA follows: TGCAGTGTTCTCCTTATAGATACGCAGTATTTT. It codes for CSVLLIDTQYF.